This entry lists 14 T cell receptor beta chains sequenced from one sample in a study of cytomegalovirus exposure and HLA in healthy donors. The PCR ran on 60 Vbeta and 13 Jbeta primers. Profiling relied on immunoSEQ multiplex PCR, and the TCRdb table lists in-frame clones only, not all of them. Listed are 90,000 to 130,000 clones; more than 3.5% falls within the top ten. Sequencing was done on a sample of PBMCs. These receptors were collected from a young man in good health and CMV-seronegative.

The rearrangement uses TRBV5-4 and TRBJ1-2, with a weak D call TRBD1 (5 bases). Trimming removed 0 bases at V and 2 bases at J, with 17 bases between. The CDR3 extends over 17 amino acids. Germline values: CDR1 SGHNT, CDR2 YYREEE (reference sequence). The CDR3 spells CASSLGGPGGTNYGYTF. Written as DNA, the CDR3 is TGTGCCAGCAGCTTGGGTGGCCCGGGGGGGACCAACTATGGCTACACCTTC.

The chain joins TRBV7-9 to TRBJ2-1; 8 bases line up with TRBD1. CDR1 is SEHNR and CDR2 is FQNEAQ in the germline V gene (reference sequence). The CDR3 is 16 residues long. After removal of 4 bases from V and 0 bases from J, the junction contained 5 bases not matched to a gene. The CDR3 is CASSSQGARSYNEQFF. DNA for the CDR3: TGTGCCAGCAGCTCGCAGGGGGCTCGCTCCTACAATGAGCAGTTCTTC.

J is TRBJ2-7 and V is TRBV7-8; 8 positions agree with TRBD1. J lost 6 bases, V lost 5 bases, and 9 bases had no gene match. There are 14 residues in the CDR3. Germline V gives CDR1 SGHVS, CDR2 FQNEAQ. The CDR3 DNA follows: TGTGCCAGCAGCCCTGGGACAGGCGTTGGCGAGCAGTACTTC. Encoded protein: CASSPGTGVGEQYF.

The CDR3 DNA reads TGTGCCAGCAGCTTTGAAGCGGACAGGGCCAATGAGCAGTTCTTC. It translates to CASSFEADRANEQFF. V is TRBV7-6 and J is TRBJ2-1, with TRBD1 identical over 8 bases. After removal of 3 bases from V and 6 bases from J, the junction contained 7 bases not matched to a gene. The CDR3 sequence is 15 residues long. CDR1 and CDR2 from the germline V gene are SGHVS and FNYEAQ.

DNA of the CDR3: TGTGCCAGCAGCGTAGGGGACAGGGGGCGAGAGACCCAGTACTTC. This codes for CASSVGDRGRETQYF. The rearrangement links TRBV9 to TRBJ2-5; 12 bases are shared with TRBD1. Trimming took 0 bases from V and 4 from J; bases not matched to a gene: 1. The germline V gene has CDR1 SGDLS and CDR2 YYNGEE. This CDR3 is 15 amino acids long. Supplemented by reference TRBV9 and TRBJ2-5, the full variable domain reads DSGVTQTPKHLITATGQRVTLRCSPRSGDLSVYWYQQSLDQGLQFLIQYYNGEERAKGNILERFSAQQFPDLHSELNLSSLELGDSALYFCASSVGDRGRETQYFGPGTRLLVL.

The chain uses TRBV30 and TRBJ1-3; 9 nucleotides match TRBD1. With V trimmed by 3 bases and J by 8 bases, 5 bases remained unmatched. This CDR3 has 13 amino acids. Per germline, CDR1 GTSNPN and CDR2 SVGIG (reference sequence). The CDR3 loop is CAWSAGQGYTIYF. DNA for the CDR3: TGTGCCTGGAGCGCCGGACAGGGGTACACCATATATTTT.

The V and J genes are TRBV5-6 and TRBJ1-6; 10 bases agree with TRBD1. CDR3 length: 15 residues. From germline, CDR1 is SGHDT and CDR2 YYEEEE. V trimming: 4 bases; J trimming: 8 bases; junction bases outside the gene matches: 6. The CDR3 spells CASSGEGTGDSPLHF. Here the CDR3 DNA reads TGTGCCAGCAGCGGGGAGGGGACAGGGGATTCACCCCTCCACTTT.

The chain links TRBV10-3 to TRBJ2-7, with 8 nucleotides matching TRBD1. CDR3 length equals 16 residues. CDR1 and CDR2 from the germline V gene are ENHRY and SYGVKD. Losses at the gene ends were 3 bases for V and 1 base for J; bases not matched to a gene: 8. CDR3 nucleotide sequence: TGTGCCATCAGTGATTCTCAGGGGGCAGGGTCCTACGAGCAGTACTTC. As protein: CAISDSQGAGSYEQYF.

This chain connects TRBV5-1 to TRBJ2-5; TRBD2 matches at 7 bases. Looked up from germline, CDR1 is SGHRS and CDR2 is YFSETQ. The trim removed 1 base at V and 1 base at J, leaving 7 bases unmatched. CDR3 size: 16 residues. CDR3 loop: CASSLPGGGGQETQYF. The CDR3 DNA is TGCGCCAGCAGCTTGCCCGGCGGGGGAGGCCAAGAGACCCAGTACTTC.

The chain recombines TRBV5-4 with TRBJ1-2, with D maybe TRBD1 (5 bases). The CDR3 covers 14 residues. V was trimmed by 0 bases and J by 5 bases, leaving 11 bases between them. Germline CDR1 SGHNT, CDR2 YYREEE (reference sequence). CDR3 nucleotides: TGTGCCAGCAGCTTGGGGCAGGGCGATTATGGCTACACCTTC. Its translation is CASSLGQGDYGYTF.

The chain combines TRBV21-1 with TRBJ1-5. TRBV21-1 is a recognized pseudogene. This CDR3 is 15 amino acids long. The CDR3 sequence is CASARGLKGNQPQHF. DNA for the CDR3: TGTGCCAGCGCCCGAGGGTTGAAGGGCAATCAGCCCCAGCATTTT.

This chain connects TRBV6-5 to TRBJ2-2, with 12 positions matching TRBD2. Looked up from germline, CDR1 is MNHEY and CDR2 is SVGAGI. This CDR3 contains 16 residues. Trimming removed 4 bases from V and 3 bases from J; junction bases left unmatched: 3. In DNA, the CDR3 is TGTGCCAGCAGTTCGACTAGCGGGAGATACACCGGGGAGCTGTTTTTT. The encoded protein is CASSSTSGRYTGELFF.

The chain links TRBV6-5 to TRBJ2-5, with unresolved D. The J call is doubtful: the DNA matches TRBJ2-7 better. Looked up from germline, CDR1 is MNHEY and CDR2 is SVGAGI. The CDR3 runs 12 residues. DNA of the CDR3: TGTGCCAGCAGTTCCCTGAACTACGAGCAGTACTTC. Encoded protein: CASSSLNYEQYF.

In DNA form, the CDR3 reads TGTGCCAGCAGCCCGCCGAGGAACACCGGGGAGCTGTTTTTT. It is translated as CASSPPRNTGELFF. The chain combines TRBV5-4 with TRBJ2-2; the D is unclear. The CDR3 contains 14 residues. V lost 4 bases and J lost 1, with 8 bases in between. From germline, CDR1 is SGHNT and CDR2 YYREEE (reference sequence).